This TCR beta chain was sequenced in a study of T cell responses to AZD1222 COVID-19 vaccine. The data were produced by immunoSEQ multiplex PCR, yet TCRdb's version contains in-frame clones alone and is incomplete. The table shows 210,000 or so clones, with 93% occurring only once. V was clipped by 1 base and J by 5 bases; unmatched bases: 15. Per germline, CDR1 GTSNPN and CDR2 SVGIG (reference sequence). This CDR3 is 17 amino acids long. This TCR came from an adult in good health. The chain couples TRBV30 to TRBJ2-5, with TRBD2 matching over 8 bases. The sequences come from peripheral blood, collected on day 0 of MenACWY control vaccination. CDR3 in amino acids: CAWSAMGVAGGRETQYF. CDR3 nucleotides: TGTGCCTGGAGTGCTATGGGAGTTGCGGGGGGACGGGAGACCCAGTACTTC.